The T cell receptor (beta chain) under discussion was sequenced for a study of early T cells in non-severe SARS-CoV-2 infection. TCRdb fed the 5' RACE reads into MiXCR, producing one record per CDR3 protein. The sample has about 21,000 distinct CDR3 sequences; approximately 5% are singletons. Between the trimmed V and J ends, which lost 3 bases and 6 bases, there was a span of 17 bases. The CDR3 loop spans 15 amino acids. Germline values: CDR1 MNHEY, CDR2 SMNVEV (reference sequence). This TCR came from an adult who was a healthcare worker with PCR-confirmed SARS-CoV-2 infection or an uninfected control (not recorded which). The specimen was whole blood. The chain uses TRBV27 and TRBJ1-2; D remains unclear. In DNA form, the CDR3 reads TGTGCCAGCAGTTTGAAGGGAGGTCTTATCGATGGCTACACCTTC. This gives the protein CASSLKGGLIDGYTF.